The source of this T cell receptor (beta chain) is a study of breast tumors, draining lymph nodes, adjacent tissues. This clonotype was seen at least ten times. Its antigen is currently unknown. Samples came from axillary lymph nodes draining the breast cancer. The length of the CDR3 is 16 residues. The germline V gene encodes CDR1 DFQATT and CDR2 SNEGSKA (reference sequence). V gave up 3 bases and J gave up 4 bases; unmatched junction bases: 10. TCRdb redid the calling of the multiplex PCR reads with MiXCR, one entry per CDR3 protein. The table has 200,000 or so distinct CDR3 sequences, over 25% seen once; the top ten hold roughly 4.3%. Findings and caveats of the study: Compared with lymph nodes, tumors were less diverse; compared with nontumor tissue, more. Tumor T cell lymph node origin was a supported hypothesis, not proven. Luminal-like breast cancer showed significantly greater tumor-nontumor repertoire similarity than basal-like breast cancer did.

The sequence was collected from a female donor with breast cancer. Some clones in this sample may be carry-over from other donors' samples. V usage is TRBV20-1 and J usage is TRBJ2-5, with TRBD2 identical over 11 bases. Sequencing used axillary lymph node tissue. The CDR3 region is CSASGELAGDRETQYF. DNA for the CDR3: TGCAGTGCTAGCGGAGAACTAGCGGGAGATCGAGAGACCCAGTACTTC.